The source of this TCR beta chain is a study of T cell clusters in autoimmune cytopenias. Looked up from germline, CDR1 is SGHRS and CDR2 is YFSETQ. CDR3 length: 15 residues. Multiplex touch-down PCR amplified TRB using TRB-A and TRB-B pools in one tube. TCRdb derives one entry per CDR3 protein from the multiplex PCR reads, leaving out DNA. The sample table sets out roughly 4,000 distinct CDR3 sequences. Tens of thousands of genome equivalents of blood DNA were amplified for TRB. Another study also made use of these data, one on T cell repertoires in aging, cancer and after chemotherapy. This second study says: Age-matched healthy donors had significantly more diverse, less clonal blood TCR repertoires than untreated cancer patients.

The sample was peripheral blood. The rearrangement uses TRBV5-1 and TRBJ2-1; TCRdb calls TRBD1, which cannot be checked without DNA. The clonotype was recovered from a human donor in good health. This chain's CDR3 is CASSMGPTGYNEQFF.